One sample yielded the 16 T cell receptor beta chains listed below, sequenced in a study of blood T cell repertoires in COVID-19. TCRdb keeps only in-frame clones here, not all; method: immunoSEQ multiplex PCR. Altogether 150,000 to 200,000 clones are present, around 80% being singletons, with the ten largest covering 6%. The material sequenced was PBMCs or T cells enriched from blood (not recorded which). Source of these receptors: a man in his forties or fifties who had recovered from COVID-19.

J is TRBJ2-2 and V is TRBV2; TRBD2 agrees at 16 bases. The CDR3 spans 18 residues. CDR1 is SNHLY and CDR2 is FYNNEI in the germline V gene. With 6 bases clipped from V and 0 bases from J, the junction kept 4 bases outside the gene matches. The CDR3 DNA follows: TGTGCCAGCAGGACCGGGACTAGCGGGGGGGCGAACACCGGGGAGCTGTTTTTT. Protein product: CASRTGTSGGANTGELFF.

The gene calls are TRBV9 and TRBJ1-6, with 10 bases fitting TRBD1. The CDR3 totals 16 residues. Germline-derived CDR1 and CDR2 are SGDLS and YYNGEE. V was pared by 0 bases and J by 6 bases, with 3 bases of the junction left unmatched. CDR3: CASSVGRDRGNSPLHF. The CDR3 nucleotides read TGTGCCAGCAGCGTAGGTCGGGACAGGGGTAATTCACCCCTCCACTTT.

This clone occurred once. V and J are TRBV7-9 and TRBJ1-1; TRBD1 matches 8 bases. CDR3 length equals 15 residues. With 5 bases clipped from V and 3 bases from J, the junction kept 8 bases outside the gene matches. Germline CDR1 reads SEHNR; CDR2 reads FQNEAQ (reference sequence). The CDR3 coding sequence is TGTGCCAGCAGCCCAAGGCAGGGGGCTGACACTGAAGCTTTCTTT. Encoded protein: CASSPRQGADTEAFF.

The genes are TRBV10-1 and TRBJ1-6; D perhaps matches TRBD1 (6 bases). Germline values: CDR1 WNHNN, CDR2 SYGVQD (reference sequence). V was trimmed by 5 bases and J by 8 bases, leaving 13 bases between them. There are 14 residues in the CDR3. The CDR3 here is CASSPDRVYSPLHF. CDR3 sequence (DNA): TGCGCCAGCAGTCCGGACAGAGTATATTCACCCCTCCACTTT.

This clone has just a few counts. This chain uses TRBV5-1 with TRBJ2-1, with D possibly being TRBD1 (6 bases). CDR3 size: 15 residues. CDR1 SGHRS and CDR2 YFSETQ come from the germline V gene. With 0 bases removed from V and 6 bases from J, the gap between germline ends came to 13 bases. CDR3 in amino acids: CASSLGPSGANEQFF. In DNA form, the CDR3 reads TGCGCCAGCAGCTTGGGCCCATCAGGGGCCAATGAGCAGTTCTTC.

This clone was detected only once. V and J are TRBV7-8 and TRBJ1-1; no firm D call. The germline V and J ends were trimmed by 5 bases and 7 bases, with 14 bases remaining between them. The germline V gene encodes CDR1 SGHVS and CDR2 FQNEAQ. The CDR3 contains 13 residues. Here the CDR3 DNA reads TGTGCCAGCAGCCCTATTTTTGGAGGTGAAGCTTTCTTT. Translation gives CASSPIFGGEAFF.

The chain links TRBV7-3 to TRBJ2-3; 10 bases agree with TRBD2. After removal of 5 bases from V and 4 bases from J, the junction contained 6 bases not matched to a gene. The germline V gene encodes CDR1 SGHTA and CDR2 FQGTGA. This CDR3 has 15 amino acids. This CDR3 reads CASSPGTSVSDTQYF. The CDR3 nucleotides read TGTGCCAGCAGCCCCGGGACTAGCGTGTCAGATACGCAGTATTTT.

The DNA of the CDR3 is TGTGCCACCAGCCGGGACAGGGGGCAGAGGAGCAATCAGCCCCAGCATTTT. Translated, it gives CATSRDRGQRSNQPQHF. The V and J genes are TRBV15 and TRBJ1-5; 12 bases align to TRBD1. The V gene end was trimmed by 5 bases and the J gene end by 1 base; junction bases not matched to a gene: 6. Germline lookup yields CDR1 LNHNV and CDR2 YYDKDF (reference sequence). The CDR3 consists of 17 residues.

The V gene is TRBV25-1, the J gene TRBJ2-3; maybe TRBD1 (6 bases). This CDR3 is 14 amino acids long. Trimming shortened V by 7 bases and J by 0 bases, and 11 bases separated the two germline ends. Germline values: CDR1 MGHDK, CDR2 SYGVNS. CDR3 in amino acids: CASTGTSSTDTQYF. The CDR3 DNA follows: TGTGCCAGCACCGGGACATCTAGCACAGATACGCAGTATTTT. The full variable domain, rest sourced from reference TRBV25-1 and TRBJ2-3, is EADIYQTPRYLVIGTGKKITLECSQTMGHDKMYWYQQDPGMELHLIHYSYGVNSTEKGDLSSESTVSRIRTEHFPLTLESARPSHTSQYLCASTGTSSTDTQYFGPGTRLTVL.

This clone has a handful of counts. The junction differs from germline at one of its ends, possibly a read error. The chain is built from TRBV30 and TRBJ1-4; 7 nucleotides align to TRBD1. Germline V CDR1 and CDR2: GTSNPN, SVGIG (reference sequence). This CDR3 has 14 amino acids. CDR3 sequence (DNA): TGTGCCTGGAGTAGCCGGGACAGCCACTGGACTCCCATTTTT. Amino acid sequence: CAWSSRDSHWTPIF.

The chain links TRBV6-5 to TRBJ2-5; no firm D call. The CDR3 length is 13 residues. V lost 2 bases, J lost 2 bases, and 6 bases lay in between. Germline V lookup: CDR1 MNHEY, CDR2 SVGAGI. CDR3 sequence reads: CASSYLFQETQYF. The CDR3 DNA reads TGTGCCAGCAGTTACCTGTTTCAAGAGACCCAGTACTTC.

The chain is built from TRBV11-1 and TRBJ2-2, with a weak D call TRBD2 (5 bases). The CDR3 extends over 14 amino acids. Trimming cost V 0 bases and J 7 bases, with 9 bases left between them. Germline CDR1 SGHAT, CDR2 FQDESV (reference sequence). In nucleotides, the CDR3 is TGTGCCAGCAGCTTAGCTTATCGGGACGGGGAGCTGTTTTTT. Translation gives CASSLAYRDGELFF.

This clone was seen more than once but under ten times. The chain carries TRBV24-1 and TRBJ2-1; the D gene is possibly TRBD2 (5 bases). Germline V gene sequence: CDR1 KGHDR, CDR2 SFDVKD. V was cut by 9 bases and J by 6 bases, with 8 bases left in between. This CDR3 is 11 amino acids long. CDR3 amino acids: CATRAGNEQFF. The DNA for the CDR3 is TGTGCCACCCGGGCGGGCAATGAGCAGTTCTTC.

This CDR3 reads CATSSGGTSNQPQHF. CDR3 nucleotide sequence: TGTGCCACCAGCAGCGGCGGGACTTCCAATCAGCCCCAGCATTTT. The chain recombines TRBV15 with TRBJ1-5; tentatively, D is TRBD1 (5 bases). Germline CDR1 and CDR2: LNHNV and YYDKDF (reference sequence). This CDR3 region has 15 residues. The V end lost 3 bases, the J end lost 3 bases, and 12 bases lay between the germline ends.

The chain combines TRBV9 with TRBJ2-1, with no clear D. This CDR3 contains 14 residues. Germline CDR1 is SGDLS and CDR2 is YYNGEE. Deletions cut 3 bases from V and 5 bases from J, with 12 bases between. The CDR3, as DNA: TGTGCCAGCAGCGGCGGTAGTATCCACAATGAGCAGTTCTTC. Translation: CASSGGSIHNEQFF.

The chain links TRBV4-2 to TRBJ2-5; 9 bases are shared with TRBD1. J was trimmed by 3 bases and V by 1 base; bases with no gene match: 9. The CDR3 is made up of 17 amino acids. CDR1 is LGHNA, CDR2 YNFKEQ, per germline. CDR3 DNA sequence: TGTGCCAGCAGCCAAGTGTACGGGACAGGGAGTGAAGAGACCCAGTACTTC. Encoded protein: CASSQVYGTGSEETQYF.